These 3 T cell receptor beta chains originate from one sample sequenced in a study of T cell repertoires in cytomegalovirus infection. Each CDR3 protein gets one entry after TCRdb re-called the reads with MiXCR. The data show about 900,000 distinct CDR3 sequences, approximately 31% seen once. Their cognate antigens are unknown. Sequencing was performed on cultured CD8+ T cells from PBMCs, taken from culture after CMV antigen stimulation. These receptors were collected from a human donor in good health (CMV status not recorded). Some clones in this sample may be carry-over from other donors' samples.

This clonotype was observed a few times. V usage is TRBV10-3 and J usage is TRBJ2-5; D is perhaps TRBD1 or TRBD2 (5 bases each). CDR1 is ENHRY and CDR2 is SYGVKD in the germline V gene. V lost 8 bases and J 2 bases, leaving 9 bases between the germline ends. The CDR3 has 12 residues. CDR3 sequence reads: CAIGGEQETQYF. CDR3 bases: TGTGCCATCGGGGGAGAGCAAGAGACCCAGTACTTC.

This clonotype was observed once. This CDR3 reads CASSPSGQGYEQYF. The CDR3 DNA sequence: TGTGCCAGCAGTCCGTCGGGACAGGGCTACGAGCAGTACTTC. The rearrangement links TRBV27 to TRBJ2-7, with 9 bases lining up with TRBD1. Germline V CDR1 and CDR2: MNHEY, SMNVEV (reference sequence). There are 14 residues in the CDR3. The ends lost 5 bases at V and 3 bases at J; junction bases unmatched: 5.

The V and J genes are TRBV11-3 and TRBJ2-3, with D possibly matching TRBD2 (6 bases). This CDR3 has 13 amino acids. The germline V and J ends were trimmed by 4 bases and 11 bases, with 16 bases remaining between them. In germline, CDR1 is SGHNT, CDR2 YENEEA. The CDR3 DNA follows: TGTGCCAGCAGCTCCCTTGAGCGGGCTCAGCAGTATTTT. Amino acids: CASSSLERAQQYF.